One sample yielded the 8 T cell receptor beta chains listed below, sequenced in a study of blood T cell repertoires in COVID-19. TCRdb keeps only in-frame clones here, not all; method: immunoSEQ multiplex PCR. The sample shows 250,000 to 300,000 clones, approximately 88% of them seen only once. The specimen sequenced was peripheral blood. Receptors were obtained from a man aged 45 to 65 with acute or convalescent COVID-19.

The chain joins TRBV10-1 to TRBJ1-1, with 8 bases that match TRBD1. The trim removed 2 bases at V and 4 bases at J, leaving 3 bases unmatched. The CDR3 has 14 residues. Germline CDR1 WNHNN, CDR2 SYGVQD (reference sequence). CDR3 sequence (DNA): TGCGCCAGCAGTGAGAACAGGGGGGTCACTGAAGCTTTCTTT. Protein product: CASSENRGVTEAFF.

The DNA for the CDR3 is TGCAGCGCCCAGGGTACTCAAGAGACCCAGTACTTC. It codes for CSAQGTQETQYF. The chain carries TRBV29-1 and TRBJ2-5; maybe TRBD1 (5 bases). V was pared by 7 bases and J by 2 bases, with 11 bases between. Germline loops: CDR1 SQVTM, CDR2 ANQGSEA. This CDR3 spans 12 amino acids.

The rearrangement uses TRBV6-5 and TRBJ2-1; no firm D call. Trimming removed 1 base at V and 2 bases at J, with 9 bases between. Germline-derived CDR1 and CDR2 are MNHEY and SVGAGI. The CDR3 runs to 15 residues. The CDR3 loop reads CASSYFSRAYNEQFF. DNA for the CDR3: TGTGCCAGCAGTTACTTTAGTCGGGCCTACAATGAGCAGTTCTTC.

The rearrangement joins TRBV18 to TRBJ2-5, with D maybe TRBD1 (7 bases). The CDR3 extends over 15 amino acids. V lost 5 bases, J lost 5 bases, and 18 bases lay in between. CDR1 and CDR2 (germline): KGHSH, LQKENI. The CDR3 region has the DNA TGTGCCAGCTCAGCGGGGACAGCCCCAGGGGAGACCCAGTACTTC. This encodes CASSAGTAPGETQYF.

V gene TRBV6-5 combines with J gene TRBJ1-2; possibly TRBD1 for D (5 bases). The CDR3 totals 14 residues. Germline V CDR1 and CDR2: MNHEY, SVGAGI. Trimming shortened V by 7 bases and J by 3 bases, and 15 bases separated the two germline ends. CDR3 loop: CASKGNSPDYGYTF. The CDR3 DNA follows: TGTGCCAGCAAGGGGAACAGCCCTGACTATGGCTACACCTTC.

This clone was recorded once. The chain uses TRBV6-1 and TRBJ2-5, with D uncertain. Germline V gene data show CDR1 as MNHNS and CDR2 as SASEGT. V was shortened by 2 bases and J by 4 bases, with 8 bases between the two germline ends. This CDR3 spans 13 amino acids. CDR3 sequence (DNA): TGTGCCAGCAGTGAAAGTCCGGGAGAGACCCAGTACTTC. Translating it yields CASSESPGETQYF.

This sequence joins TRBV18 and TRBJ2-2; D unresolved. The length of the CDR3 is 16 residues. In germline, CDR1 is KGHSH, CDR2 LQKENI. V was clipped by 3 bases and J by 0 bases, with 11 bases between them. CDR3 amino acids: CASSPSRGANTGELFF. The DNA of the CDR3 is TGTGCCAGCTCACCCTCTCGAGGAGCGAACACCGGGGAGCTGTTTTTT.

This clone was recorded a few times. The chain employs TRBV19 and TRBJ2-3, with D tentatively TRBD1 (7 bases). The CDR3 has 16 amino acids. CDR1 is LNHDA and CDR2 is SQIVND in the germline V gene (reference sequence). The germline V and J ends were trimmed by 3 bases and 0 bases, with 13 bases remaining between them. CDR3 nucleotides: TGTGCCAGTAGTATGATCGGAGGGGGCAGCACAGATACGCAGTATTTT. Encoded protein: CASSMIGGGSTDTQYF.